This entry lists 17 T cell receptor beta chains sequenced from one sample in a study of blood T cells in healthy people across ages. A J-beta primer mix and a sample-barcoded 5' primer were used in a second PCR of about 7 to 12 cycles. TCRdb itself ran the 5' RACE reads through MiXCR, one entry per CDR3 protein. The sample lists hundreds of thousands of distinct CDR3 sequences, approximately 49% seen once, with around 32% in the top ten. The specimen was blood. The origin of the receptors is a woman aged 55-69 years in good health.

In this sample, this clonotype turned up a few times. The genes are TRBV4-3 and TRBJ1-2, with D unclear. CDR3 length: 16 amino acids. V was pared by 1 base and J by 2 bases, with 14 bases between. CDR1 is LGHNA and CDR2 is YSLEER in the germline V gene. The chain's CDR3 is CASSQAGLQPNYGYTF. The CDR3 DNA is TGCGCCAGCAGCCAAGCCGGACTGCAGCCCAACTATGGCTACACCTTC.

This rearrangement joins TRBV20-1 to TRBJ1-5; maybe TRBD1 (5 bases). Germline CDR1 reads DFQATT; CDR2 reads SNEGSKA (reference sequence). V lost 0 bases, J lost 5 bases, and 14 bases lay in between. The CDR3 has 15 amino acids. The CDR3 DNA reads TGCAGTGCTAGAGAGGGGCGGGTGGTTGATCAGCCCCAGCATTTT. Translating it yields CSAREGRVVDQPQHF.

In regard to this clonotype: Since a much larger clone is just one base distant, this may be a read error. This sequence joins TRBV27 and TRBJ1-6; unclear D gene. Germline V CDR1 and CDR2: MNHEY, SMNVEV (reference sequence). The CDR3 contains 14 residues. The CDR3 loop reads CANSSPALNSPLHF. The CDR3 region has the DNA TGTGCCAACAGTTCTCCGGCCCTAAATTCACCCCTCCACTTT.

The rearrangement joins TRBV15 to TRBJ2-1, with a possible D match to TRBD2 (6 bases). The CDR3 length is 16 residues. Germline-derived CDR1 and CDR2 are LNHNV and YYDKDF (reference sequence). Trimming stripped 1 base from V and 8 bases from J, with 18 bases between. The CDR3 reads CATSRGGETVLYEQFF. CDR3 bases: TGTGCCACCAGCAGAGGCGGGGAGACGGTCCTTTATGAGCAGTTCTTC.

This clonotype has a single count. The chain has TRBV15 and TRBJ2-1; maybe TRBD2 (6 bases). This CDR3 is 14 amino acids long. Germline assignment: CDR1 LNHNV and CDR2 YYDKDF (reference sequence). V was clipped by 5 bases and J by 8 bases, with 16 bases between them. The CDR3 DNA reads TGTGCCACCAGCCTGACTAGACCTAGTGATGAGCAGTTCTTC. Its translation is CATSLTRPSDEQFF.

The genes are TRBV2 and TRBJ2-7; tentative D call: TRBD2 (5 bases). Germline CDR1 SNHLY, CDR2 FYNNEI. Trimming shortened V by 9 bases and J by 0 bases, and 18 bases separated the two germline ends. This CDR3 has 15 amino acids. The CDR3 spells CASFFDGLSSYEQYF. The CDR3 region has the DNA TGTGCCAGTTTCTTCGACGGACTGAGCTCCTACGAGCAGTACTTC.

The chain has TRBV20-1 and TRBJ2-3; 7 bases match TRBD1. Germline loops: CDR1 DFQATT, CDR2 SNEGSKA (reference sequence). V was clipped by 5 bases and J by 2 bases; unmatched bases: 10. CDR3 size: 15 residues. The CDR3 loop is CSAGLGQLPTDTQYF. CDR3 bases: TGCAGTGCTGGCTTGGGACAGCTACCCACAGATACGCAGTATTTT.

Only one count was recorded for this clonotype. This chain joins TRBV14 and TRBJ2-1, with D possibly being TRBD2 (5 bases). The CDR3 runs 16 residues. Germline CDR1 SGHDN, CDR2 FVKESK. The germline V and J ends were trimmed by 4 bases and 2 bases, with 15 bases remaining between them. CDR3 sequence (DNA): TGTGCCAGCAGCCCTACGGGGAGAAGGACCTACAATGAGCAGTTCTTC. Protein product: CASSPTGRRTYNEQFF.

This chain joins TRBV5-1 and TRBJ1-1, with D perhaps TRBD1 (5 bases). Trimming shortened V by 1 base and J by 6 bases, and 13 bases separated the two germline ends. The CDR3 totals 14 residues. The germline gives CDR1 SGHRS, CDR2 YFSETQ. The CDR3 DNA reads as TGCGCCAGCAGCTTGCGGGGCGCCTACCCTGAAGCTTTCTTT. It yields the protein CASSLRGAYPEAFF.

This clonotype was seen a few times. The rearrangement joins TRBV7-9 to TRBJ2-3; D is undetermined. The CDR3 loop spans 13 amino acids. V was trimmed by 4 bases and J by 2 bases, leaving 7 bases between them. Germline V CDR1 and CDR2: SEHNR, FQNEAQ (reference sequence). The CDR3 DNA reads TGTGCCAGCAGCTATAGAAACACAGATACGCAGTATTTT. This sequence encodes CASSYRNTDTQYF.

V and J are TRBV7-2 and TRBJ1-1; the D is unclear. Trimming shortened V by 1 base and J by 11 bases, and 17 bases separated the two germline ends. The CDR3 spans 14 residues. Per germline, CDR1 SGHTA and CDR2 FQGNSA. CDR3 in amino acids: CASSLGSRLFGAFF. The CDR3 region has the DNA TGTGCCAGCAGCTTAGGGTCTCGGCTGTTCGGGGCTTTCTTT.

J is TRBJ1-5 and V is TRBV6-2 or TRBV6-3, with D maybe TRBD1 (5 bases). Looked up from germline, CDR1 is MNHEY and CDR2 is SVGEGT. This CDR3 comprises 15 residues. V lost 5 bases to trimming and J lost 3 bases, with 14 bases between them. The chain's CDR3 is CASSDTGIPNQPQHF. The CDR3 DNA sequence: TGTGCCAGCAGTGATACAGGAATTCCCAATCAGCCCCAGCATTTT.

The CDR3 reads CASSLSRDLPNEQYF. CDR3 nucleotides: TGTGCCAGCAGCTTGTCCAGGGACCTACCCAATGAGCAGTACTTC. V gene TRBV7-2 combines with J gene TRBJ2-5, with D possibly being TRBD1 or TRBD2 (5 bases each). Trimming took 3 bases from V and 11 from J, leaving 22 bases between them. The CDR3 extends over 15 amino acids. From germline, CDR1 is SGHTA and CDR2 FQGNSA.

The V call is TRBV19, the J call TRBJ2-5, with D maybe TRBD2 (5 bases). In germline, CDR1 is LNHDA, CDR2 SQIVND (reference sequence). CDR3 length: 16 residues. V was pared by 10 bases and J by 11 bases, with 32 bases between. CDR3 amino acids: CATEALSASSYNEQYF. CDR3 nucleotide sequence: TGTGCCACCGAAGCCCTTAGCGCGAGCTCCTACAATGAGCAGTACTTC.

This clonotype was counted at least ten times. The V call is TRBV5-1, the J call TRBJ2-5; 10 bases agree with TRBD2. The CDR3 covers 15 residues. Trimming took 4 bases from V and 5 from J; bases not matched to a gene: 8. From germline, CDR1 is SGHRS and CDR2 YFSETQ. Here the CDR3 DNA reads TGCGCCAGCAGCCCCCTAGCGGGAGTTACGGAGACCCAGTACTTC. This encodes CASSPLAGVTETQYF.

The chain joins TRBV21-1 to TRBJ2-7; the listed D gene, TRBD1, was not tested against the DNA. TRBV21-1 is a listed pseudogene. CDR3 length equals 18 residues. The CDR3 nucleotides read TGTGCTAGCAGCAAAGAGTTCCGGCAGGGGGGTCTCCGGTACGAGCAGTACTTC. It translates to CASSKEFRQGGLRYEQYF.

This clonotype was detected only a few times. The chain joins TRBV20-1 to TRBJ2-1; D call uncertain. Germline V gene sequence: CDR1 DFQATT, CDR2 SNEGSKA (reference sequence). The CDR3 is made up of 13 amino acids. The V and J ends lost 6 bases and 7 bases respectively, with 16 bases between them. The CDR3 nucleotides are TGCAGTGCCCCAAAGGGCTTTACAAATGAGCAGTTCTTC. The encoded protein is CSAPKGFTNEQFF.